This entry lists 13 T cell receptor beta chains sequenced from one sample in a study of cytomegalovirus exposure and HLA in healthy donors. The PCR was carried out with 60 Vbeta primers and 13 Jbeta primers. Some clones are missing from TCRdb's copy, which holds only in-frame ones; the method was immunoSEQ multiplex PCR. Found here are 140,000 to 150,000 clones, over 65% of them singletons; the top ten hold around an eighth. Sequencing was carried out using PBMCs. These receptors were taken from a man in his forties or fifties in good health and CMV-seropositive.

The rearrangement uses TRBV30 and TRBJ2-3; 7 nucleotides agree with TRBD2. The CDR3 covers 12 residues. The germline CDR1 and CDR2 sequences are GTSNPN and SVGIG (reference sequence). The junction had 10 bases not matched to a gene; V was cut back by 5 bases and J by 11 bases. The CDR3 loop is CAWAVQRGRQYF. DNA of the CDR3: TGTGCCTGGGCCGTTCAGCGGGGAAGGCAGTATTTT. The complete variable domain, with remaining parts taken from reference TRBV30 and TRBJ2-3, reads SQTIHQWPATLVQPVGSPLSLECTVEGTSNPNLYWYRQAAGRGLQLLFYSVGIGQISSEVPQNLSASRPQDRQFILSSKKLLLSDSGFYLCAWAVQRGRQYFGPGTRLTVL.

The V and J genes are TRBV2 and TRBJ2-6, with D tentatively TRBD1 (5 bases). Germline CDR1 reads SNHLY; CDR2 reads FYNNEI. Trimming pared 8 bases from V and 1 base from J, leaving 9 bases between. CDR3 length: 14 residues. The CDR3 sequence: CASAQGSGANVLTF. The CDR3 region has the DNA TGTGCCAGCGCCCAGGGTTCTGGGGCCAACGTCCTGACTTTC.

This chain joins TRBV7-9 and TRBJ1-4; D is ambiguous. Germline V gene data show CDR1 as SEHNR and CDR2 as FQNEAQ (reference sequence). The V end was cut by 3 bases, the J end by 6 bases, with 5 bases between. This CDR3 region has 12 residues. CDR3 sequence reads: CASSFSYEKLFF. Written as DNA, the CDR3 is TGTGCCAGCAGCTTCTCCTATGAAAAACTGTTTTTT.

About this clone: One end of the junction is discordant with germline, which a read error may explain. V gene TRBV5-1 combines with J gene TRBJ1-2, with D possibly TRBD1 on 6 matching bases. Looked up from germline, CDR1 is SGHRS and CDR2 is YFSETQ. The CDR3 sequence is 12 residues long. CDR3 sequence: CASSRDNYGHTF. The CDR3, as DNA: TGCGCCAGCAGCCGGGACAACTATGGCCACACCTTC.

The chain has TRBV4-3 and TRBJ1-2; unclear D gene. This CDR3 spans 13 amino acids. Trimming shortened V by 3 bases and J by 4 bases, and 9 bases separated the two germline ends. The germline CDR1 and CDR2 sequences are LGHNA and YSLEER. CDR3 in DNA: TGCGCCAGCAGCCAGACCGCGGGCTATGGCTACACCTTC. Translating gives CASSQTAGYGYTF.

The chain is built from TRBV5-6 and TRBJ2-1; 11 nucleotides match TRBD2. Germline CDR1 is SGHDT and CDR2 is YYEEEE. This CDR3 has 17 residues. V shed 0 bases and J 3 bases; nucleotides not matched to a gene: 5. Here the CDR3 reads CASSLAVGLAVYNEQFF. The DNA for the CDR3 is TGTGCCAGCAGCTTGGCCGTGGGACTAGCGGTCTACAATGAGCAGTTCTTC. Together with reference TRBV5-6 and TRBJ2-1, the CDR3 gives the full variable domain: DAGVTQSPTHLIKTRGQQVTLRCSPKSGHDTVSWYQQALGQGPQFIFQYYEEEERQRGNFPDRFSGHQFPNYSSELNVNALLLGDSALYLCASSLAVGLAVYNEQFFGPGTRLTVL.

The rearrangement joins TRBV6-6 to TRBJ2-5, with TRBD2 identical over 8 bases. V was pared by 9 bases and J by 2 bases, with 11 bases of the junction left unmatched. The germline CDR1 and CDR2 sequences are MNHNY and SVGAGI (reference sequence). The CDR3 is 15 amino acids. The CDR3 nucleotides read TGTGCCAGGACCCCAGCGGGAGTTGCTCAAGAGACCCAGTACTTC. This translates into CARTPAGVAQETQYF.

A few counts support this clone. The chain employs TRBV4-1 and TRBJ2-3, with 9 bases lining up with TRBD2. Germline-derived CDR1 and CDR2 are MGHRA and YSYEKL. CDR3 length: 16 amino acids. V trimming: 3 bases; J trimming: 4 bases; junction bases outside the gene matches: 8. The CDR3: CASSQDSGSRADTQYF. CDR3 coding DNA: TGCGCCAGCAGCCAGGATAGCGGGAGTCGTGCAGATACGCAGTATTTT.

V and J are TRBV21-1 and TRBJ1-3. TRBV21-1 is a pseudogene. There are 17 residues in the CDR3. This CDR3 reads CASSIYDSIVSGNTIYF. The CDR3 coding sequence is TGTGCCAGCAGCATATATGATAGCATTGTCTCTGGAAACACCATATATTTT.

This clone has a handful of counts. The chain employs TRBV6-5 and TRBJ2-5; 10 bases are a match to TRBD2. The ends lost 1 base at V and 1 base at J; junction bases unmatched: 3. The germline CDR1 and CDR2 sequences are MNHEY and SVGAGI. There are 16 residues in the CDR3. CDR3 bases: TGTGCCAGCAGTTACTTCGCTAGCGGGGGCCAAGAGACCCAGTACTTC. Translating gives CASSYFASGGQETQYF.

Written as DNA, the CDR3 is TGCAGCGTTGATCGTGTGGCCGGGAGAGGTGAGCAGTTCTTC. Translated: CSVDRVAGRGEQFF. The rearrangement uses TRBV29-1 and TRBJ2-1, with D tentatively TRBD2 (6 bases). Per the germline V gene, CDR1 is SQVTM and CDR2 is ANQGSEA. The CDR3 is 14 residues long. Trimming removed 3 bases from V and 9 bases from J, with 18 bases in between.

The chain links TRBV7-9 to TRBJ1-5; 8 nucleotides line up with TRBD1. Germline V gene data show CDR1 as SEHNR and CDR2 as FQNEAQ (reference sequence). The ends lost 5 bases at V and 0 bases at J; junction bases unmatched: 12. The CDR3 is made up of 18 amino acids. CDR3: CASSPGQGLSHSNQPQHF. CDR3 sequence (DNA): TGTGCCAGCAGCCCCGGACAGGGCTTGTCGCATAGCAATCAGCCCCAGCATTTT.

The chain has TRBV28 and TRBJ2-5; 8 nucleotides agree with TRBD2. CDR3 length: 15 amino acids. Germline CDR1 and CDR2: MDHEN and SYDVKM. The V gene end was trimmed by 10 bases and the J gene end by 4 bases; junction bases not matched to a gene: 14. CDR3: CATKRPPGGGETQYF. The CDR3 nucleotides read TGTGCCACCAAAAGGCCGCCGGGGGGGGGAGAGACCCAGTACTTC.